Listed here is a single T cell receptor (beta chain). As processed by the authors: Amplified reference gene primers provided the basis for estimating nucleated cell counts. Libraries were prepared by immunoSEQ multiplex PCR; TCRdb keeps only in-frame clonotypes and omits some of them. V and J calls and clone size are those listed in that table; D and trimming were worked out from the DNA. There are about 240,000 clones in the sample; 75% to 85% occur only once, and less than 6.5% lies in the top ten. This sample was taken from a study of blood T cell repertoires in COVID-19. Whole-study context: Acute and convalescent COVID-19 specimens originated in the United States, Italy and Spain. PBMCs, B-cell-depleted T cells, or T cells were the source of the cDNA or gDNA that made up the material.

Trimming removed 0 bases at V and 2 bases at J, with 14 bases between. The CDR3 length is 16 residues. Germline V CDR1 and CDR2: SGHDT, YYEEEE. Seattle enrolled patients during active infection and tracked them longitudinally. The material sequenced was peripheral blood. The J gene is TRBJ2-5, the V gene TRBV5-6, with TRBD1 as a possible D gene (6 bases). The TCR originated in a man in his fifties or sixties with COVID-19, enrolled during active disease. CDR3 in DNA: TGTGCCAGCAGCTTGGCAGGGGCGAATCAACAAGAGACCCAGTACTTC. It codes for CASSLAGANQQETQYF.